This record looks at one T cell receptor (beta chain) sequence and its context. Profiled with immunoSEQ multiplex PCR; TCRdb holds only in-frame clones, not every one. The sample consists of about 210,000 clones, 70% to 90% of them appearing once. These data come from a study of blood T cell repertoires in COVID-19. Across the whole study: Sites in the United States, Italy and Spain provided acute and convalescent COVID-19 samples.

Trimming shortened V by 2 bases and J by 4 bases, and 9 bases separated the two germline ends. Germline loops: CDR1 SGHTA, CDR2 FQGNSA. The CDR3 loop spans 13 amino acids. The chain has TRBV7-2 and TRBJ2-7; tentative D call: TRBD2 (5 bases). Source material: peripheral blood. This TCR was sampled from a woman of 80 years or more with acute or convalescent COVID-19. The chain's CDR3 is CASSLWWRYEQYF. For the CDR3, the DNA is TGTGCCAGCAGCTTATGGTGGAGGTACGAGCAGTACTTC.